In its sample, the clone carrying this TCR beta chain was seen once. The antigen is unknown. The data are from a study of cytomegalovirus exposure and HLA in healthy donors. In the study overall: Among the approximately 370 donors who were genotyped, 70% to 90% fell in the genetic ancestry cluster that is associated with self-reported Caucasian donors.

Study results and caveats: There were 164 TCR beta chains listed as cytomegalovirus-associated.

Germline lookup yields CDR1 LNHDA and CDR2 SQIVND (reference sequence). The CDR3 contains 12 residues. V was trimmed by 7 bases and J by 2 bases, leaving 8 bases between them. This PCR relied on a set of 60 Vbeta primers and 13 Jbeta primers. Libraries were prepared by immunoSEQ multiplex PCR; TCRdb keeps only in-frame clonotypes and omits some of them. The sample consists of tens of thousands of clones, roughly two thirds of them appearing once. Sequences were obtained from PBMCs. The receptor comes from a woman aged 45-59 years in good health and CMV-seropositive. The chain combines TRBV19 with TRBJ1-1; no reliable D call. The CDR3 here is CASKEGNTEAFF. CDR3 nucleotides: TGTGCCAGTAAGGAGGGAAACACTGAAGCTTTCTTT. The full variable domain, with the rest looked up from reference TRBV19 and TRBJ1-1, is DGGITQSPKYLFRKEGQNVTLSCEQNLNHDAMYWYRQDPGQGLRLIYYSQIVNDFQKGDIAEGYSVSREKKESFPLTVTSAQKNPTAFYLCASKEGNTEAFFGQGTRLTVV.